This T cell receptor (beta chain) was recovered during a study of blood T cell repertoires in COVID-19. The overall study: The analysed material was cDNA or gDNA that came from T cells, B-cell-depleted T cells, or PBMCs.

J lost 0 bases, V lost 3 bases, and 3 bases had no gene match. The CDR3 extends over 15 amino acids. Germline values: CDR1 SGHTA, CDR2 FQGTGA. In the original processing: Reference gene primer amplification in the assay estimated nucleated cell counts. The data were produced by immunoSEQ multiplex PCR, yet TCRdb's version contains in-frame clones alone and is incomplete. Clonal size and the V and J genes are those of that table, whereas D and trimming came from the DNA. The sample comprises hundreds of thousands of clones, around nine tenths of which are singletons, and 0.8% to 1% rests with the top ten.

The sequence derives from a man in his sixties with COVID-19, enrolled during active disease. The specimen sequenced was peripheral blood. The chain uses TRBV7-3 and TRBJ2-7; 9 bases are a match to TRBD2. CDR3 in DNA: TGTGCCAGCAGCTTTCTAGCGGGAAACTCCTACGAGCAGTACTTC. Translation: CASSFLAGNSYEQYF.